Below, one T cell receptor beta chain is given with its context. This clonotype was observed at least ten times. Its specific antigen is unknown. It has no much larger one-base neighbor in the sample; base qualities were not kept. The data stem from a study of early T cells in non-severe SARS-CoV-2 infection (dated by TCRdb to about 2021). Some background on the complete study: Because TCR sequencing relied on bulk RNA taken from unsorted whole blood, pairing of alpha and beta chains was not possible.

From the germline V gene (reference sequence), CDR1 is LGHDT and CDR2 is YNNKEL. From its cysteine to its phenylalanine, the CDR3 spans 14 amino acids. The DNA shown is the 42-base CDR3, in frame from base 1. Trimming leaves V shorter by 1 base and J shorter by 2 bases, with the junction holding 2 bases beyond the gene matches. Set within a cohort of healthcare workers in London, UK, this nested case-control study involved weekly PCR testing of nasopharyngeal swabs along with blood sampling. Between 23 and 31 March 2020, the week of the UK lockdown, healthcare workers were enrolled and then followed up weekly for as long as 16 weeks. Broader findings and caveats from the paper: VDJdb matching was skewed toward anti-spike CD8 responses and likely underestimated virus-specific expansions by missing private and CD4 specificities.

Libraries were prepared through 5' RACE. Reads for this sample came from a NextSeq 500. Unique molecular identifiers were attached to individual cDNA molecules in the TCR library protocol so that sequencing error and PCR bias could be corrected. Sequencing covered both TCR alpha and beta chains, and within each sample the abundances of alpha and beta sequences were tightly co-correlated. Turning to the authors' computational methods: Decombinator V4 was used to annotate the V gene, J gene and CDR3 of the TCR sequences. TCRs were defined as expanded if a significant change between any two time points was detected under a Poisson model with p below 0.0001. TCR abundances were normalised to the total number of TCRs sequenced per sample and expressed as counts per million. TRAV1-2 paired with TRAJ12, TRAJ20 or TRAJ33 defined MAIT TCRs, while TRAV10 paired with TRAJ18 defined iNKT TCRs. VDJdb, accessed on 1 November 2021, was searched for TCRs annotated for CMV, EBV and SARS-CoV-2, and TCRs annotated for more than one antigen were excluded. Starting from the raw public reads, TCRdb applied fastp trimming at Q25, assembled clones with MiXCR and retained in-frame beta chains. Each record represents a unique CDR3 protein, reported with the most common genes and DNA among its rows. The authors' filters were not applied to this entry. This sample comprises tens of thousands of distinct CDR3 sequences, roughly an eighth of them detected only once. The leading ten clones occupy roughly 4% of the sample.

This TCR came from an adult who was a healthcare worker with PCR-confirmed SARS-CoV-2 infection or an uninfected control (not recorded which). Sequenced material: whole blood. The chain links TRBV3-1 with TRBJ2-7, and 7 junctional nucleotides match TRBD1. The DNA sequence reads TGTGCCAGCAGCCAAGGGACAGGCCCCTACGAGCAGTACTTC. It specifies CASSQGTGPYEQYF.